Presented here are 28 T cell receptor beta chains from one specimen sequenced in a study of OX40 agonist ivuxolimab in advanced cancers. The repertoire was sequenced with immunoSEQ multiplex PCR; TCRdb's copy has only in-frame clones and lacks some. The sample has some 55,000 clones, roughly nine tenths seen once. Sequencing used CD4+ or CD8+ T cells sorted from blood, obtained in a trial of the OX40 agonist ivuxolimab. The receptors were sampled from an adult with an advanced solid tumor such as melanoma, head and neck, liver or kidney cancer.

The chain uses TRBV15 and TRBJ2-1; 8 positions agree with TRBD2. V was clipped by 4 bases and J by 0 bases; unmatched bases: 2. The CDR3 spans 15 residues. Germline CDR1 is LNHNV and CDR2 is YYDKDF (reference sequence). CDR3 sequence: CATSKAGVSYNEQFF. The DNA for the CDR3 is TGTGCCACCAGCAAAGCGGGAGTCTCCTACAATGAGCAGTTCTTC.

The chain is built from TRBV10-2 and TRBJ2-7; 11 nucleotides align to TRBD2. The CDR3 sequence is 15 residues long. V shed 3 bases and J 5 bases; nucleotides not matched to a gene: 6. CDR1 is WSHSY and CDR2 is SAAADI in the germline V gene. The CDR3 sequence is CASSDSGGAWDEQYF. The CDR3 bases are TGCGCCAGCAGTGATAGCGGGGGGGCCTGGGACGAGCAGTACTTC.

This chain connects TRBV28 to TRBJ2-7, with a possible D match to TRBD1 (5 bases). Trimming stripped 2 bases from V and 7 bases from J, with 15 bases between. Germline CDR1 is MDHEN and CDR2 is SYDVKM. The CDR3 is made up of 14 amino acids. The CDR3 spells CASSLVAGSGEQYF. The CDR3 bases are TGTGCCAGCAGTTTAGTCGCAGGGTCTGGAGAGCAGTACTTC.

V usage is TRBV6-5 and J usage is TRBJ1-2; D unclear. The CDR3 extends over 13 amino acids. V gave up 2 bases and J gave up 4 bases, with 8 bases separating them. CDR1 and CDR2 (germline): MNHEY, SVGAGI. CDR3 protein: CASSYRSGYGYTF. The CDR3 DNA follows: TGTGCCAGCAGTTACAGATCCGGCTATGGCTACACCTTC.

J is TRBJ1-2 and V is TRBV7-9; 7 nucleotides match TRBD1. This CDR3 is 15 amino acids long. J lost 1 base, V lost 4 bases, and 6 bases had no gene match. Per the germline V gene, CDR1 is SEHNR and CDR2 is FQNEAQ (reference sequence). In nucleotides, the CDR3 is TGTGCCAGCAGCTCCTCCCGGGACAGTAACTATGGCTACACCTTC. This gives the protein CASSSSRDSNYGYTF.

V usage is TRBV18 and J usage is TRBJ2-7; D gene unclear. The CDR3 is 12 amino acids. V lost 4 bases, J lost 4 bases, and 8 bases lay in between. CDR1 and CDR2 (germline): KGHSH, LQKENI. The CDR3 DNA sequence: TGTGCCAGCTCACTCGGAGATTACGAGCAGTACTTC. This translates into CASSLGDYEQYF.

The chain has TRBV5-1 and TRBJ2-1; 12 bases are shared with TRBD2. CDR1 is SGHRS, CDR2 YFSETQ, per germline. V shed 3 bases, J shed 3 bases, and the junction held 4 bases outside the gene matches. CDR3 length: 16 amino acids. The CDR3 nucleotides are TGCGCCAGCAGCTATACTAGCGGGGGGTACTACAATGAGCAGTTCTTC. This gives the protein CASSYTSGGYYNEQFF.

V gene TRBV11-1 combines with J gene TRBJ1-1, with 7 bases identical to TRBD1. The CDR3 length is 13 residues. CDR1 and CDR2 from the germline V gene are SGHAT and FQDESV (reference sequence). V gave up 5 bases and J gave up 12 bases; unmatched junction bases: 12. DNA of the CDR3: TGTGCCAGCAGCGCTGTGGACAGGTCTAAGACTTTCTTT. As protein: CASSAVDRSKTFF.

The J gene is TRBJ2-1, the V gene TRBV5-1; 10 bases match TRBD2. J lost 5 bases, V lost 7 bases, and 9 bases had no gene match. CDR3 length: 15 amino acids. Looked up from germline, CDR1 is SGHRS and CDR2 is YFSETQ. The CDR3 DNA sequence: TGCGCCAGCTGTCCCGGGACTAGCGTAAACAATGAGCAGTTCTTC. It is translated as CASCPGTSVNNEQFF.

The rearrangement uses TRBV28 and TRBJ1-4; a possible D gene is TRBD1 (5 bases). Germline loops: CDR1 MDHEN, CDR2 SYDVKM. V was cut by 2 bases and J by 6 bases, with 10 bases left in between. The CDR3 extends over 14 amino acids. The CDR3: CASSLRGDYEKLFF. In nucleotides, the CDR3 is TGTGCCAGCAGTTTAAGGGGTGACTATGAAAAACTGTTTTTT.

CDR3 loop: CASSLSPNSGNTIYF. The CDR3 DNA reads TGTGCCAGCAGCTTGTCACCGAATTCTGGAAACACCATATATTTT. The chain combines TRBV5-4 with TRBJ1-3; D call uncertain. This CDR3 is 15 amino acids long. Looked up from germline, CDR1 is SGHNT and CDR2 is YYREEE (reference sequence). V gave up 1 base and J gave up 1 base, with 9 bases separating them.

J is TRBJ1-4 and V is TRBV28; D gene ambiguous. The CDR3 has 16 residues. Germline V gene data show CDR1 as MDHEN and CDR2 as SYDVKM. Between the trimmed V and J ends, which lost 5 bases and 8 bases, there was a span of 21 bases. In DNA form, the CDR3 reads TGTGCCAGCAGTCTTTTCTCTCTCCTACAGAGGGAAAAACTGTTTTTT. Translating it yields CASSLFSLLQREKLFF.

The rearrangement joins TRBV5-1 to TRBJ2-5; no definite D call. The CDR3 runs to 12 residues. Trimming took 3 bases from V and 5 from J, leaving 8 bases between them. Germline lookup yields CDR1 SGHRS and CDR2 YFSETQ. The CDR3 here is CASSSSGETQYF. For the CDR3, the DNA is TGCGCCAGCAGCTCCTCTGGGGAGACCCAGTACTTC.

The CDR3 protein is CASSALAGGSEQYF. The DNA of the CDR3 is TGTGCCAGCAGTGCCCTGGCGGGTGGGTCCGAGCAGTACTTC. The chain employs TRBV2 and TRBJ2-7, with a possible D match to TRBD2 (5 bases). This CDR3 comprises 14 residues. The germline V gene has CDR1 SNHLY and CDR2 FYNNEI. Deletions cut 4 bases from V and 6 bases from J, with 16 bases between.

V gene TRBV10-3 combines with J gene TRBJ2-1, with a weak D call TRBD2 (6 bases). This CDR3 has 15 amino acids. Germline lookup yields CDR1 ENHRY and CDR2 SYGVKD. Trimming took 2 bases from V and 6 from J, leaving 14 bases between them. The CDR3 DNA sequence: TGTGCCATCAGTGAGCTAGCGTGGGGCTTCAATGAGCAGTTCTTC. Translated: CAISELAWGFNEQFF.

This sequence joins TRBV6-5 and TRBJ1-2, with TRBD1 as a possible D gene (6 bases). Germline CDR1 is MNHEY and CDR2 is SVGAGI. Trimming removed 8 bases at V and 1 base at J, with 14 bases between. The CDR3 covers 14 residues. CDR3 coding DNA: TGTGCCAGCCGACCGAACAGGGTTAACTATGGCTACACCTTC. It specifies CASRPNRVNYGYTF.

V and J are TRBV27 and TRBJ1-2, with 9 bases that match TRBD1. The CDR3 extends over 15 amino acids. From germline, CDR1 is MNHEY and CDR2 SMNVEV (reference sequence). V lost 0 bases to trimming and J lost 4 bases; unmatched junction nucleotides: 3. CDR3 sequence reads: CASSLSRTGAYGYTF. Written as DNA, the CDR3 is TGTGCCAGCAGTTTATCGCGGACAGGGGCCTATGGCTACACCTTC.

This chain links TRBV5-1 with TRBJ2-5, with D possibly TRBD2 on 7 matching bases. Germline loops: CDR1 SGHRS, CDR2 YFSETQ. The CDR3 extends over 16 amino acids. Trimming took 4 bases from V and 1 from J, leaving 17 bases between them. In DNA, the CDR3 is TGCGCCAGCAGCGTGGCCGGAGGGGGGGGCCAAGAGACCCAGTACTTC. Amino acid sequence: CASSVAGGGGQETQYF.

V gene TRBV20-1 combines with J gene TRBJ2-4; D perhaps matches TRBD1 (5 bases). The V end was cut by 4 bases, the J end by 8 bases, with 9 bases between. Germline V gene data show CDR1 as DFQATT and CDR2 as SNEGSKA (reference sequence). This CDR3 has 11 residues. The CDR3 protein is CSATQGDIQYF. Here the CDR3 DNA reads TGCAGTGCTACTCAGGGTGACATTCAGTACTTC.

The chain couples TRBV10-3 to TRBJ2-5; D is perhaps TRBD2 (5 bases). Trimming took 0 bases from V and 4 from J, leaving 15 bases between them. This CDR3 has 16 residues. Germline CDR1 is ENHRY and CDR2 is SYGVKD. CDR3 sequence reads: CAISESLASSRETQYF. The CDR3 bases are TGTGCCATCAGTGAGTCGTTGGCTAGCTCGAGAGAGACCCAGTACTTC.

CDR3 sequence (DNA): TGTGCCAGCAGTTATTCCCGAGGGGAGCAGCATTTT. Translating gives CASSYSRGEQHF. This chain connects TRBV6-5 to TRBJ1-5; TRBD1 might be the D (5 bases). The length of the CDR3 is 12 residues. V was shortened by 3 bases and J by 13 bases, with 13 bases between the two germline ends. The germline V gene has CDR1 MNHEY and CDR2 SVGAGI.

This chain links TRBV12-5 with TRBJ1-2; D ambiguous. The CDR3 spans 18 residues. Germline CDR1 and CDR2: LGHNT and FRNRAP. V lost 2 bases and J lost 6, with 25 bases in between. CDR3 region: CASGLPPVSRLRSNGYTF. DNA for the CDR3: TGTGCTAGTGGTTTGCCCCCTGTGAGCAGGTTGAGATCCAATGGCTACACCTTC.

The chain employs TRBV6-1 and TRBJ2-3; 12 bases line up with TRBD2. Germline CDR1 MNHNS, CDR2 SASEGT. The trim removed 5 bases at V and 4 bases at J, leaving 4 bases unmatched. The CDR3 extends over 15 amino acids. CDR3 residues: CASSPTSGSSDTQYF. The DNA for the CDR3 is TGTGCCAGCAGTCCGACTAGCGGGAGTTCAGATACGCAGTATTTT.

The chain employs TRBV9 and TRBJ2-7; D might be TRBD1 or TRBD2, each matching 5 bases. CDR1 SGDLS and CDR2 YYNGEE come from the germline V gene. The length of the CDR3 is 15 residues. Trimming removed 4 bases from V and 2 bases from J, with 16 bases in between. The DNA of the CDR3 is TGTGCCAGCAGCCCATCCGGGACGGGCCCCTACGAGCAGTACTTC. This encodes CASSPSGTGPYEQYF.

The chain couples TRBV7-2 to TRBJ1-2, with 8 bases identical to TRBD1. CDR1 and CDR2 (germline): SGHTA, FQGNSA. V was pared by 0 bases and J by 7 bases, with 7 bases of the junction left unmatched. The CDR3 covers 15 residues. CDR3 in amino acids: CASSLATRGPGGYTF. The CDR3 DNA reads TGTGCCAGCAGCTTAGCGACCAGGGGGCCCGGTGGCTACACCTTC.

The gene calls are TRBV2 and TRBJ1-5; D unclear. CDR3 length: 15 amino acids. V was pared by 3 bases and J by 7 bases, with 16 bases between. The germline CDR1 and CDR2 sequences are SNHLY and FYNNEI. The CDR3 here is CASSDRTLGGQPQHF. The CDR3 coding sequence is TGTGCCAGCAGTGATCGGACTCTCGGCGGACAGCCCCAGCATTTT.

J is TRBJ2-7 and V is TRBV7-3, with a possible D match to TRBD2 (5 bases). The CDR3 contains 15 residues. The V and J ends lost 2 bases and 7 bases respectively, with 18 bases between them. CDR1 and CDR2 from the germline V gene are SGHTA and FQGTGA. The CDR3 DNA reads TGTGCCAGCAGCTTAGCGGGTAGTCTATCCGATGAGCAGTACTTC. As protein: CASSLAGSLSDEQYF.

The chain employs TRBV19 and TRBJ1-6, with D hard to call. The CDR3 is 16 amino acids. V was clipped by 0 bases and J by 9 bases, with 15 bases between them. Germline V lookup: CDR1 LNHDA, CDR2 SQIVND (reference sequence). The DNA of the CDR3 is TGTGCCAGTAGTATAGACTTACGGGCAAAATCTTCACCCCTCCACTTT. Its protein product is CASSIDLRAKSSPLHF.